This T cell receptor (beta chain) comes out of a study of glioma-infiltrating T cells (dated by TCRdb to about 2016). For the study in its entirety: The study sequenced TCR alpha- and beta-chain repertoires from glioma tissue, from non-neoplastic brain tissue and from matched peripheral blood mononuclear cells. Each tissue-infiltrating repertoire was compared with the same patient's peripheral blood repertoire to measure divergence between tissue and blood T-cell populations. Three low-grade glioma patients, roughly eight primary glioblastoma patients, and three non-glioma patients who contributed non-neoplastic brain tissue made up the paired cohort. Points the paper makes about the study in general: In non-neoplastic patients, VJ-independent divergence between tissue and blood fell below expectation, whereas in all gliomas, and especially in low-grade gliomas, the divergence rose above expectation. The group comparisons were based on small numbers of patients: three non-neoplastic, three low-grade glioma and seven to nine glioblastoma patients. Very few CDR3 sequences were shared between tissue and blood, attributed to high CDR3 diversity and limited sampling.

In the case of this clonotype: It lacks a known antigen. No base quality values were provided; no much bigger clone lies one nucleotide off.

TCR alpha and beta CDR3 regions were amplified with the iRepertoire nested amplicon-rescue multiplex PCR (arm-PCR) platform from RNA. For one-step reverse transcription and amplification, about 85-450 ng of tissue mRNA or PBMC total RNA was used as input. Following bead purification, Illumina adapters were added by a secondary multiplex PCR, and libraries between 200 and 400 bp were gel-purified. Demultiplexing relied on internal 6-nucleotide barcodes carried by the libraries. Libraries were sequenced on an Illumina MiSeq with 2x220 or 2x250 nucleotide paired-end reads. In the original analysis: Paired reads were merged using FLASH 1.2.11 and were aligned to the GRCh37 human genome using BWA-MEM, after which TRA and TRB reads were extracted. An IMGT-derived reference of cassette sequences and CDR3 motifs, with pseudogenes included, was used for V and J assignment. Reads were translated in three frames, and productive CDR3s were defined by a C…FGXG motif without stop codons. Clonotypes were defined as unique combinations of V-J cassette pair and CDR3 amino acid sequence. Reads were filtered by Hamming distance, with the threshold set by the sequence error rate of each sample in mapped regions. Starting from the raw public reads, TCRdb applied fastp trimming at Q25, assembled clones with MiXCR and retained in-frame beta chains. Identical CDR3 proteins give one entry, which carries the most common genes and DNA. The V and J calls, along with clone size, are taken from TCRdb and not from the paper's own processing. For this sample there are around 150,000 distinct CDR3 sequences; roughly two fifths appear just once. Clones ranked in the top ten supply around 18% of the sample.

V gives up 7 bases and J gives up 2 bases, and the segment between their germline ends measures 18 bases. The CDR3 goes from the cysteine to the phenylalanine over 15 residues. The sequence is cut down to CDR3 DNA, 45 bases in frame from base 1. Sequencing used glioma tissue, nonneoplastic brain tissue, or PBMCs (not recorded which). The TCR originated in a human donor with low-grade glioma or glioblastoma, undergoing nonglioma brain surgery, or in good health (not recorded which). Recombination connected TRBV12-3 or TRBV12-4 to TRBJ2-7; no confident D gene assignment can be made. The CDR3 reads as follows: CASKLQTHGTYEQYF. At the DNA level, the sequence is TGTGCCAGCAAGTTACAAACTCACGGCACCTACGAGCAGTACTTC.